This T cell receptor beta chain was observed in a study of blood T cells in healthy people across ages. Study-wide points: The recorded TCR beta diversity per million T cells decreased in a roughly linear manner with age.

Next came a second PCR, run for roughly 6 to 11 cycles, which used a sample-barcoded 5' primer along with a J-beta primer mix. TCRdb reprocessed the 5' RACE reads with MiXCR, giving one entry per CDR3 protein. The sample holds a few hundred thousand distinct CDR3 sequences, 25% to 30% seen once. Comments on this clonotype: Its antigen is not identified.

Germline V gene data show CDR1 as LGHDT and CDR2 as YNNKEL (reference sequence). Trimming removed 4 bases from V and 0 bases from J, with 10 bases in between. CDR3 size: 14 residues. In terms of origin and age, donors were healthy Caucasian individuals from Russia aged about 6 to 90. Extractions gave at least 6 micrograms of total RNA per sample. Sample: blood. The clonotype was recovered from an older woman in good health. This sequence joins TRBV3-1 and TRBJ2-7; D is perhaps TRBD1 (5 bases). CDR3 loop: CASSRQISSYEQYF. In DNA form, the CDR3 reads TGTGCCAGCAGCCGACAGATATCCTCCTACGAGCAGTACTTC.